This T cell receptor (beta chain) was identified in a study of cytomegalovirus exposure and HLA in healthy donors. General study results and limits: Earlier analysis found most TCR beta V segments productive about 87% or about 30% of the time. Presence/absence analyses took donor sequencing depth as roughly uniform. Donors belonging to an Asian-associated ancestry cluster reportedly showed fewer N-insertions in productive TCRs than the roughly 670-donor mean, according to what a later analysis found. Among TCR beta chains, those listed as cytomegalovirus-associated numbered about 160.

Comment on this clone: Antigen specificity is unknown.

Germline values: CDR1 SGHVS, CDR2 FQNEAQ. The CDR3 contains 16 residues. Trimming cost V 2 bases and J 6 bases, with 16 bases left between them. With 60 Vbeta and 13 Jbeta primers, the PCR was carried out. The data were produced by immunoSEQ multiplex PCR, yet TCRdb's version contains in-frame clones alone and is incomplete. The data contain approximately 180,000 clones, roughly 76% of them singletons. The TCR was taken from a woman between 18 and 29 years old in good health and CMV-seropositive. The sequenced material came from PBMCs. The chain has TRBV7-8 and TRBJ2-2; maybe TRBD2 (5 bases). CDR3 sequence: CASSLRPSREPGELFF. The CDR3 bases are TGTGCCAGCAGCTTACGGCCATCGAGGGAACCCGGGGAGCTGTTTTTT.